The sample holds a few counts of the clone carrying this T cell receptor beta chain. One entry per CDR3 protein results from TCRdb running MiXCR on the 5' RACE reads. The top ten clones hold over 3% of a sample with some 290,000 distinct CDR3 sequences, 9.5% to 12% of them seen once. The data are from a study of T cells after yellow fever vaccination. Germline V CDR1 and CDR2: MGHRA, YSYEKL. Trimming cost V 4 bases and J 3 bases, with 13 bases left between them. This CDR3 comprises 15 residues. The TCR sequence derives from a man younger than 35 who received the YFV17D yellow fever vaccine. The sequenced sample was CD4+ T cells sorted from PBMCs, obtained 45 days after the yellow fever booster vaccination. This chain connects TRBV4-1 to TRBJ1-5; D is ambiguous. The CDR3 loop reads CASSRGGMYNQPQHF. In DNA form, the CDR3 reads TGCGCCAGCAGCCGGGGAGGGATGTACAATCAGCCCCAGCATTTT.